The source of this TCR beta chain is a study of blood T cell repertoires in COVID-19. For the study at large: From the United States, Italy and Spain came samples of acute and convalescent COVID-19. Nucleic acid was either cDNA or gDNA, and it came from T cells, B-cell-depleted T cells, or PBMCs.

This CDR3 contains 16 residues. This study enrolled people aged about 18 to 90 from around 26 US geographic areas. Grouping used clinical history reported by participants in a survey and questionnaire. Only in-frame clones appear in the TCRdb table, and some are missing; sequencing was by immunoSEQ multiplex PCR. The data contain a few hundred thousand clones, 89% of them singletons. This receptor was taken from a woman in her forties or fifties who had been exposed to COVID-19. Sequenced material: PBMCs or T cells enriched from blood (not recorded which). The V gene is TRBV21-1, the J gene TRBJ1-6; the D call of TRBD1 is as the table states it, not checked on the DNA. TRBV21-1 is a recognized pseudogene. CDR3 nucleotide sequence: TGTGCCAGCAGCAACTTGACAGGGGGAGGTAATTCACCCCTCCACTTT. This translates into CASSNLTGGGNSPLHF.